This T cell receptor beta chain was sequenced for a study of blood T cell repertoires in COVID-19. Study at large: Whether acute or convalescent, the COVID-19 samples came from the United States, Italy and Spain. T cells, B-cell-depleted T cells, or PBMCs supplied cDNA or gDNA.

Original methodology: By means of reference gene primer amplification, nucleated cell counts were estimated. Assay used: immunoSEQ multiplex PCR; TCRdb lists only in-frame clones, some missing. V and J calls and clone size are copied from that table; D and trimming were computed from the DNA. The sample yields some 200,000 clones, about 90% seen once. This clone appeared a single time. The germline CDR1 and CDR2 sequences are SEHNR and FQNEAQ (reference sequence). The CDR3 has 12 residues. Trimming cost V 6 bases and J 11 bases; bases outside gene matches: 7. The J gene is TRBJ1-1, the V gene TRBV7-9; the match to TRBD1 covers 9 bases. Sequenced material: peripheral blood. This TCR was recovered from a man in his forties with active or convalescent COVID-19. CDR3 DNA sequence: TGTGCCAGCAGTTACTCGACAGGGGGGGCTTTCTTT. Its translation: CASSYSTGGAFF.